This T cell receptor beta chain was sequenced during a study of T cells in Graves' hyperthyroidism and ophthalmopathy. Amplification of TCR beta CDR3 regions was performed using RNA transcripts as template. The HTBI set primed first-round TCR CDR3 RT-PCR. TCRdb re-derived calls from the multiplex PCR reads in MiXCR, one entry per CDR3 protein. The sample contains more than 600,000 distinct CDR3 sequences, around 17% of which appear only once. Trimming left V 1 base short and J 6 bases short, with 17 bases between. The germline CDR1 and CDR2 sequences are SGHTA and FQGNSA. The CDR3 sequence is 16 residues long. Absence of ophthalmopathy progression within 18 months defined stable Graves' hyperthyroidism. An approximately 10 ml volume of fresh peripheral blood provided the PBMCs.

Sequencing used blood. The source is a man between 18 and 35 years old with Graves' hyperthyroidism. V gene TRBV7-2 combines with J gene TRBJ2-3, with D perhaps assigned TRBD1 or TRBD2 (5 bases each). CDR3 nucleotides: TGTGCCAGCAGCTTAGTGTCGGAAGGGTGGGGGGATACGCAGTATTTT. Translating gives CASSLVSEGWGDTQYF. The entire variable domain, with the rest obtained from reference TRBV7-2 and TRBJ2-3, is as follows: GAGVSQSPSNKVTEKGKDVELRCDPISGHTALYWYRQSLGQGLEFLIYFQGNSAPDKSGLPSDRFSAERTGGSVSTLTIQRTQQEDSAVYLCASSLVSEGWGDTQYFGPGTRLTVL.